The following is a T cell receptor (beta chain) sequence with its context. Its antigen has not been determined. The input lacks base qualities; no much larger clone sits a single base away. This record belongs to a study of T cell changes during pregnancy in multiple sclerosis (dated by TCRdb to the late 2010s). Study-level background: Changes in the T cell repertoire over the course of pregnancy were examined in this study in women with multiple sclerosis.

The library was produced with the immunoSEQ multiplex PCR assay. TCRdb provides this immuneACCESS table in a form limited to in-frame rearrangements. Some clones are lacking; in checked studies, under half of them reflect an unresolved V gene, and why the rest are absent is not known. The sample profile shows 35,000 to 40,000 clones; 92% of them were found once. The biggest ten clones account for around 0.73% of the sample. The sequence was collected from a female donor with multiple sclerosis, enrolled in a pregnancy study. The sequences come from CD4+ T cells from peripheral blood mononuclear cells, collected in the third trimester of pregnancy.

For the CDR3, the sequence is CASSPGLAMNTGELFF. The DNA sequence is given as TGTGCCAGCAGCCCGGGACTAGCGATGAACACCGGGGAGCTGTTTTTT. Recombination joined TRBV7-2 with TRBJ2-2, and 10 junctional nucleotides match TRBD2. From its cysteine to its phenylalanine, the CDR3 spans 16 amino acids. Only the CDR3 portion is preserved as DNA: 48 bases, with reading frame beginning at the first base. The germline V gene encodes CDR1 SGHTA and CDR2 FQGNSA. Here V drops 5 bases and J drops 1 base, and the junction holds 4 bases not matched to any gene. Here the CDR3 is joined to the reference TRBV7-2 and TRBJ2-2 genes, and the full variable domain is: GAGVSQSPSNKVTEKGKDVELRCDPISGHTALYWYRQSLGQGLEFLIYFQGNSAPDKSGLPSDRFSAERTGGSVSTLTIQRTQQEDSAVYLCASSPGLAMNTGELFFGEGSRLTVL.